This TCR beta chain originates from a study of T cell responses to AZD1222 COVID-19 vaccine. Across the whole study: Recipients boosted at about 4 weeks or about 12 weeks are pooled. Overall study findings and caveats: Clonal diversity may have been underestimated in mostly white British donors. Dominant CD4 TCR responses targeted spike regions 160-218 and 743-854. Repertoires were obtained only post-peak T cell response.

Method: immunoSEQ multiplex PCR; TCRdb's copy keeps in-frame clones and lacks some. Found here are 120,000 or so clones, about 87% of them singletons; the top ten hold about 5%. Turning to this clone: Its antigen is unknown.

V was clipped by 1 base and J by 0 bases, with 13 bases between them. Germline V CDR1 and CDR2: SEHNR, FQNEAQ (reference sequence). The CDR3 sequence is 17 residues long. This sequence originates from an adult in good health. This specimen was peripheral blood, taken on day 0 of AZD1222 vaccination. The chain is built from TRBV7-9 and TRBJ2-1; unclear D gene. CDR3 residues: CASSLGGSPNSYNEQFF. CDR3 in DNA: TGTGCCAGCAGCTTAGGTGGCAGCCCTAACTCCTACAATGAGCAGTTCTTC.